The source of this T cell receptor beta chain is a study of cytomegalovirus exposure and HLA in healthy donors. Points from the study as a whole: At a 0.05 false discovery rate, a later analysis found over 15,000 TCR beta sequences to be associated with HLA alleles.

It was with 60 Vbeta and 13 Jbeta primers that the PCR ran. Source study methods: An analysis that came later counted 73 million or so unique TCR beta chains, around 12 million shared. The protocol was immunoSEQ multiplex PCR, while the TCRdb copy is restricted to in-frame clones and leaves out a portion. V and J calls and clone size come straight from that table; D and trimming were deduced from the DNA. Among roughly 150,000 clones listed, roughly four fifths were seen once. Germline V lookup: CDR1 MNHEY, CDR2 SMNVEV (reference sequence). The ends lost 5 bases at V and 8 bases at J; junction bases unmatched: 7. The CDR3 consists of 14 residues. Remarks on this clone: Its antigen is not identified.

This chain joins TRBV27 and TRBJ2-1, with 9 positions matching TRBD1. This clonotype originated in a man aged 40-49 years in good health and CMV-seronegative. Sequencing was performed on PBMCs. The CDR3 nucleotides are TGTGCCAGCAGTGCCAACACAGGGGGCGATGAGCAGTTCTTC. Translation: CASSANTGGDEQFF.